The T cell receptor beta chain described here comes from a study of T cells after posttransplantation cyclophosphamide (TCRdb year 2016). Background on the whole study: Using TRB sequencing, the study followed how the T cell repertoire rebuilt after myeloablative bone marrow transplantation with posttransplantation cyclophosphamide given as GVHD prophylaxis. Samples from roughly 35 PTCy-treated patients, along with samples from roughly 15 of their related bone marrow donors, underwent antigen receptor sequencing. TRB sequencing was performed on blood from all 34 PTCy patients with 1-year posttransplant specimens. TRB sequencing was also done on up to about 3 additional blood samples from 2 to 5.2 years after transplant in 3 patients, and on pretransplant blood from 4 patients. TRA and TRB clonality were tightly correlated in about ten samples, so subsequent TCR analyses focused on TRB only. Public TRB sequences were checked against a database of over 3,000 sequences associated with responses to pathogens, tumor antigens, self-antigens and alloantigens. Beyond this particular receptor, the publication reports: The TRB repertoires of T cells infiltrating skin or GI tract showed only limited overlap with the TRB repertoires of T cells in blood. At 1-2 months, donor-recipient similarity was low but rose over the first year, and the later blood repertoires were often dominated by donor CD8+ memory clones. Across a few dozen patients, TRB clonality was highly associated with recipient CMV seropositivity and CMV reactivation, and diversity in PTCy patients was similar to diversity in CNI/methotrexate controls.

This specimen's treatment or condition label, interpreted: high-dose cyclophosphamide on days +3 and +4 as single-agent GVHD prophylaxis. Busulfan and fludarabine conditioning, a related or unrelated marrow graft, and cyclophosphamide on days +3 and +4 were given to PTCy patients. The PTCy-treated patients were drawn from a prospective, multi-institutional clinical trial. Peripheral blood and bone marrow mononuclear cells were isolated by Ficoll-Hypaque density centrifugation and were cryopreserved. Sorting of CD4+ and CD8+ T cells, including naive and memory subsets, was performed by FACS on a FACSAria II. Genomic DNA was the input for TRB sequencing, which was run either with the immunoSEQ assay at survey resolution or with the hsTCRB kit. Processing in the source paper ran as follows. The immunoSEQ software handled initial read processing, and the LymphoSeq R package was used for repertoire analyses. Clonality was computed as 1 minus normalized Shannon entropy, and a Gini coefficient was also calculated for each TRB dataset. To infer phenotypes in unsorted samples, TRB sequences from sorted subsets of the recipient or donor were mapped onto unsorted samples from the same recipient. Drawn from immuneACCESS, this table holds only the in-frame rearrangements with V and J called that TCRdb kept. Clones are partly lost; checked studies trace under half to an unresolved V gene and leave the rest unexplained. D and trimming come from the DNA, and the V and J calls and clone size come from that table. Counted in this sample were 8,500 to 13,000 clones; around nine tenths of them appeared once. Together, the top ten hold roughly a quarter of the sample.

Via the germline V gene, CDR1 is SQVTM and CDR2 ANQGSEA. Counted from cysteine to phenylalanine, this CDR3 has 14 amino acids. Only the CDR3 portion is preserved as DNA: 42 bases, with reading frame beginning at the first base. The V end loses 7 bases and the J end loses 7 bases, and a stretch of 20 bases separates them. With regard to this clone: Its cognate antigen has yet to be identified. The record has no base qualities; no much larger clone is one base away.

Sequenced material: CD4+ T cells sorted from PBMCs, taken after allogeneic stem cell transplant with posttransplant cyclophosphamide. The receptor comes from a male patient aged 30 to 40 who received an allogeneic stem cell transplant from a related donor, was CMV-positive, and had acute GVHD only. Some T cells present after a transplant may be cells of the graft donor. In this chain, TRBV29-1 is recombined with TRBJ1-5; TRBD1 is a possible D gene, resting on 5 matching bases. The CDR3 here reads CSAEIGQGGQPQHF. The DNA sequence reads TGCAGCGCCGAAATAGGGCAGGGCGGACAGCCCCAGCATTTT.